The 28 T cell receptor beta chains below all came from one sample that was sequenced in a study of shared clonotypes between healthy human individuals. It was CD45RO-negative cells, positively selected for CCR7, that made up naive CD8 cells, with terminally differentiated effector memory CD45RA+ cells excluded. Generated by immunoSEQ multiplex PCR, the TCRdb table keeps only in-frame clones and is missing some. The data show some 2.1 million clones, just under 95% seen once. Material for sequencing was naive CD8+ T cells from PBMCs. All receptors derive from a man between 18 and 35 years old in good health. Some clones in this sample may be carry-over from other donors' samples.

The J gene is TRBJ2-7, the V gene TRBV7-9; 8 bases are shared with TRBD2. Germline assignment: CDR1 SEHNR and CDR2 FQNEAQ (reference sequence). The CDR3 loop spans 15 amino acids. After removal of 1 base from V and 4 bases from J, the junction contained 6 bases not matched to a gene. This chain's CDR3 is CASSLESGSKYEQYF. Here the CDR3 DNA reads TGTGCCAGCAGCTTAGAGAGCGGGAGTAAGTACGAGCAGTACTTC.

This chain uses TRBV9 with TRBJ2-1; maybe TRBD1 (6 bases). Germline CDR1 and CDR2: SGDLS and YYNGEE. The CDR3 runs to 14 residues. Trimming removed 4 bases from V and 5 bases from J, with 13 bases in between. CDR3 bases: TGTGCCAGCAGCCCCTCTTGGGGGCACAATGAGCAGTTCTTC. Translating gives CASSPSWGHNEQFF.

This chain joins TRBV5-1 and TRBJ2-1; maybe TRBD1 (5 bases). The CDR3 sequence is 12 residues long. Per germline, CDR1 SGHRS and CDR2 YFSETQ. Deletions cut 6 bases from V and 5 bases from J, with 9 bases between. DNA for the CDR3: TGCGCCAGCAAAGGGGTGGACAATGAGCAGTTCTTC. This encodes CASKGVDNEQFF.

The chain joins TRBV30 to TRBJ1-1; D remains unclear. This CDR3 comprises 11 residues. Trimming removed 5 bases from V and 7 bases from J, with 11 bases in between. CDR1 is GTSNPN and CDR2 is SVGIG in the germline V gene (reference sequence). The CDR3 loop is CAWGTQSEAFF. CDR3 DNA: TGTGCCTGGGGCACCCAGAGTGAAGCTTTCTTT.

The chain carries TRBV19 and TRBJ1-1; D ambiguous. Germline V gene data show CDR1 as LNHDA and CDR2 as SQIVND (reference sequence). The V gene lost 5 bases and the J gene lost 6 bases, with 7 bases spanning the gap. This CDR3 comprises 11 residues. CDR3 in DNA: TGTGCCAGTAGTTTGGTGGCTGAAGCTTTCTTT. It codes for CASSLVAEAFF.

This clone was seen once. The rearrangement uses TRBV10-3 and TRBJ1-2, with D tentatively TRBD1 (5 bases). The V gene's germline CDR1 is ENHRY and CDR2 SYGVKD. Trimming shortened V by 10 bases and J by 6 bases, and 21 bases separated the two germline ends. The CDR3 is 14 residues long. CDR3 sequence: CANWSGAGRDGYTF. CDR3 in DNA: TGTGCCAACTGGAGTGGGGCAGGTCGAGATGGCTACACCTTC.

The chain is built from TRBV27 and TRBJ1-2; D is unresolved. The V gene's germline CDR1 is MNHEY and CDR2 SMNVEV (reference sequence). V lost 6 bases, J lost 4 bases, and 12 bases lay in between. CDR3 length: 13 residues. The DNA for the CDR3 is TGTGCCAGCAGATTCCGAAACGGCTATGGCTACACCTTC. Its translation is CASRFRNGYGYTF.

The chain combines TRBV7-2 with TRBJ2-1; TRBD2 aligns across 11 bases. Trimming removed 4 bases from V and 3 bases from J; junction bases left unmatched: 8. CDR3 length equals 17 residues. CDR1 is SGHTA and CDR2 is FQGNSA in the germline V gene. CDR3 in amino acids: CASSSNPGTSGYNEQFF. The CDR3 bases are TGTGCCAGCAGCTCCAACCCCGGGACTAGCGGCTACAATGAGCAGTTCTTC. Variable domain in full (rest from reference TRBV7-2 and TRBJ2-1): GAGVSQSPSNKVTEKGKDVELRCDPISGHTALYWYRQSLGQGLEFLIYFQGNSAPDKSGLPSDRFSAERTGGSVSTLTIQRTQQEDSAVYLCASSSNPGTSGYNEQFFGPGTRLTVL.

This clone was seen a handful of times. The chain recombines TRBV28 with TRBJ1-2, with 9 bases aligning to TRBD1. V trimming: 3 bases; J trimming: 8 bases; junction bases outside the gene matches: 4. Per germline, CDR1 MDHEN and CDR2 SYDVKM. The CDR3 runs 13 residues. The CDR3 nucleotides read TGTGCCAGCAGTTTGTACAGGGGGCACGGCTACACCTTC. It codes for CASSLYRGHGYTF.

The chain links TRBV27 to TRBJ2-7, with D unclear. Germline V gives CDR1 MNHEY, CDR2 SMNVEV (reference sequence). The V end lost 5 bases, the J end lost 2 bases, and 19 bases lay between the germline ends. CDR3 length: 16 amino acids. In DNA, the CDR3 is TGTGCCAGCAGTCCCTATCGGGCAAACCCGACCTACGAGCAGTACTTC. Translating it yields CASSPYRANPTYEQYF.

The chain couples TRBV6-5 to TRBJ2-7; D is possibly TRBD1 (6 bases). CDR1 is MNHEY and CDR2 is SVGAGI in the germline V gene. This CDR3 is 16 amino acids long. V lost 0 bases and J 1 base, leaving 13 bases between the germline ends. Here the CDR3 DNA reads TGTGCCAGCAGTTACTCAGTAGGGGGAGTTTCCTACGAGCAGTACTTC. Translated: CASSYSVGGVSYEQYF.

Worth noting for this clone: Other DNA sequences in this sample translate to the same CDR3. V usage is TRBV5-1 and J usage is TRBJ2-1, with 9 bases identical to TRBD2. Germline V CDR1 and CDR2: SGHRS, YFSETQ. The CDR3 is made up of 15 amino acids. V dropped 1 base and J dropped 4; count of bases not matched to a gene: 3. This CDR3 is CASSLTSGPYNEQFF. The CDR3 nucleotides are TGCGCCAGCAGCTTGACTAGCGGGCCTTACAATGAGCAGTTCTTC.

The chain uses TRBV6-1 and TRBJ1-5; D is unclear. Trimming shortened V by 4 bases and J by 5 bases, and 6 bases separated the two germline ends. CDR3 length equals 12 residues. Germline lookup yields CDR1 MNHNS and CDR2 SASEGT. DNA for the CDR3: TGTGCCAGCAGTGGACGGGATCAGCCCCAGCATTTT. Translation gives CASSGRDQPQHF.

V usage is TRBV7-6 and J usage is TRBJ1-3; possible D gene TRBD1, 5 bases. The germline CDR1 and CDR2 sequences are SGHVS and FNYEAQ. This CDR3 comprises 15 residues. The ends were cut back, 3 bases at V and 4 bases at J, with 13 bases in the middle. In DNA, the CDR3 is TGTGCCAGCAGCTTCGGCGCAGGGACGGGAAACACCATATATTTT. It encodes CASSFGAGTGNTIYF.

To note about this clone: In the same sample, other DNA sequences code for this CDR3. The chain is built from TRBV13 and TRBJ2-7; D may match TRBD1 or TRBD2 (5 bases each). Germline V CDR1 and CDR2: PRHDT, FYEKMQ (reference sequence). The CDR3 is made up of 13 amino acids. The V gene lost 0 bases and the J gene lost 2 bases, with 5 bases spanning the gap. This chain's CDR3 is CASSLGGPYEQYF. For the CDR3, the DNA is TGTGCCAGCAGCTTAGGGGGACCCTACGAGCAGTACTTC.

Details on this clone: This same CDR3 is encoded by further DNA sequences in the sample. The chain links TRBV7-7 to TRBJ1-1; D is unresolved. Trimming removed 5 bases from V and 2 bases from J, with 9 bases in between. Germline V gives CDR1 SSHAT, CDR2 FNYEAQ (reference sequence). This CDR3 has 13 residues. The CDR3 nucleotides read TGTGCCAGCAGCACCTCGCTTAACACTGAAGCTTTCTTT. It encodes CASSTSLNTEAFF.

This clone was recorded only once. The V and J genes are TRBV19 and TRBJ2-3; TRBD1 matches at 8 bases. The junction had 12 bases not matched to a gene; V was cut back by 6 bases and J by 4 bases. CDR1 LNHDA and CDR2 SQIVND come from the germline V gene (reference sequence). The CDR3 totals 16 residues. The CDR3 DNA reads as TGTGCCAGTAGCCCTCTAGCAGGGGGCGTTCCAGATACGCAGTATTTT. Translated: CASSPLAGGVPDTQYF.

The chain couples TRBV18 to TRBJ2-3; D gene uncertain. The CDR3 is made up of 13 amino acids. The V gene lost 3 bases and the J gene lost 0 bases, with 4 bases spanning the gap. CDR1 is KGHSH and CDR2 is LQKENI in the germline V gene. The CDR3 sequence is CASSPYSTDTQYF. CDR3 nucleotide sequence: TGTGCCAGCTCACCGTACAGCACAGATACGCAGTATTTT. The full variable domain, rest sourced from reference TRBV18 and TRBJ2-3, is NAGVMQNPRHLVRRRGQEARLRCSPMKGHSHVYWYRQLPEEGLKFMVYLQKENIIDESGMPKERFSAEFPKEGPSILRIQQVVRGDSAAYFCASSPYSTDTQYFGPGTRLTVL.

Note on this clone: This sample includes further DNA sequences coding for the same CDR3. This chain links TRBV29-1 with TRBJ2-1; 7 bases are shared with TRBD2. V dropped 4 bases and J dropped 4; count of bases not matched to a gene: 1. This CDR3 comprises 12 residues. Germline CDR1 and CDR2: SQVTM and ANQGSEA. The CDR3 region is CSVVGGYNEQFF. The CDR3 DNA reads TGCAGCGTTGTGGGGGGGTACAATGAGCAGTTCTTC.

V gene TRBV28 combines with J gene TRBJ1-2; the D is unclear. The CDR3 length is 14 residues. Germline CDR1 MDHEN, CDR2 SYDVKM. The V and J ends lost 2 bases and 7 bases respectively, with 14 bases between them. CDR3 protein: CASSLGPISGGYTF. DNA of the CDR3: TGTGCCAGCAGTTTAGGACCGATTTCGGGTGGCTACACCTTC.

The rearrangement joins TRBV7-3 to TRBJ2-1; TRBD1 might be the D (6 bases). This CDR3 is built from 15 residues. The germline V and J ends were trimmed by 4 bases and 9 bases, with 19 bases remaining between them. Germline loops: CDR1 SGHTA, CDR2 FQGTGA. The CDR3 protein is CASSWTPGHLGEQFF. The DNA of the CDR3 is TGTGCCAGCAGCTGGACACCGGGACACCTAGGTGAGCAGTTCTTC.

The V gene is TRBV13, the J gene TRBJ2-7; TRBD1 might be the D (6 bases). V was trimmed by 3 bases and J by 2 bases, leaving 11 bases between them. CDR3 length: 14 amino acids. Germline CDR1 is PRHDT and CDR2 is FYEKMQ (reference sequence). The CDR3 loop is CASSFQTGTYEQYF. In nucleotides, the CDR3 is TGTGCCAGCAGCTTCCAAACAGGGACCTACGAGCAGTACTTC.

About this clone itself: This same CDR3 is encoded by further DNA sequences in the sample. The rearrangement links TRBV7-9 to TRBJ2-3, with D possibly TRBD1 on 7 matching bases. V was clipped by 6 bases and J by 6 bases, with 10 bases between them. CDR1 SEHNR and CDR2 FQNEAQ come from the germline V gene (reference sequence). The CDR3 has 12 residues. In DNA form, the CDR3 reads TGTGCCAGCAGTCCAGGGGGGGATACGCAGTATTTT. Translation gives CASSPGGDTQYF.

In its sample, this clone was seen once. This chain joins TRBV9 and TRBJ1-4, with 11 positions matching TRBD1. J lost 7 bases, V lost 1 base, and 6 bases had no gene match. The germline V gene encodes CDR1 SGDLS and CDR2 YYNGEE. This CDR3 comprises 16 residues. The DNA of the CDR3 is TGTGCCAGCAGCGTACGAGGACAGGGGGCAGGTGAAAAACTGTTTTTT. It encodes CASSVRGQGAGEKLFF.

V gene TRBV27 combines with J gene TRBJ2-3, with D possibly being TRBD2 (6 bases). The germline V gene encodes CDR1 MNHEY and CDR2 SMNVEV (reference sequence). Trimming took 6 bases from V and 14 from J, leaving 18 bases between them. The CDR3 runs 12 residues. The CDR3 DNA sequence: TGTGCCAGCAGCCAACCAGGGAGGCAGGCGTATTTT. Translating gives CASSQPGRQAYF.

The chain combines TRBV4-1 with TRBJ2-3, with 14 positions matching TRBD2. Germline V CDR1 and CDR2: MGHRA, YSYEKL. V lost 4 bases, J lost 5 bases, and 8 bases stayed unmatched. This CDR3 is 17 amino acids long. The CDR3 is CASSRPGLAGEGDTQYF. DNA of the CDR3: TGCGCCAGCAGCCGACCGGGACTAGCGGGAGAAGGAGATACGCAGTATTTT.

This clone was found once. The V call is TRBV10-3, the J call TRBJ2-2; 15 nucleotides agree with TRBD2. Germline CDR1 reads ENHRY; CDR2 reads SYGVKD. This CDR3 is 19 amino acids long. J lost 6 bases, V lost 2 bases, and 10 bases had no gene match. CDR3 sequence (DNA): TGTGCCATCAGTGAGAGCCGGACTAGCGGGAGGGCCTGGGCCGGGGAGCTGTTTTTT. This codes for CAISESRTSGRAWAGELFF.

V and J are TRBV7-3 and TRBJ2-2, with TRBD2 identical over 8 bases. The V gene's germline CDR1 is SGHTA and CDR2 FQGTGA. The CDR3 covers 15 residues. J was trimmed by 7 bases and V by 5 bases; bases with no gene match: 9. CDR3 residues: CASSARLALGGELFF. The CDR3 DNA reads as TGTGCCAGCAGCGCCCGACTAGCGTTAGGCGGGGAGCTGTTTTTT.